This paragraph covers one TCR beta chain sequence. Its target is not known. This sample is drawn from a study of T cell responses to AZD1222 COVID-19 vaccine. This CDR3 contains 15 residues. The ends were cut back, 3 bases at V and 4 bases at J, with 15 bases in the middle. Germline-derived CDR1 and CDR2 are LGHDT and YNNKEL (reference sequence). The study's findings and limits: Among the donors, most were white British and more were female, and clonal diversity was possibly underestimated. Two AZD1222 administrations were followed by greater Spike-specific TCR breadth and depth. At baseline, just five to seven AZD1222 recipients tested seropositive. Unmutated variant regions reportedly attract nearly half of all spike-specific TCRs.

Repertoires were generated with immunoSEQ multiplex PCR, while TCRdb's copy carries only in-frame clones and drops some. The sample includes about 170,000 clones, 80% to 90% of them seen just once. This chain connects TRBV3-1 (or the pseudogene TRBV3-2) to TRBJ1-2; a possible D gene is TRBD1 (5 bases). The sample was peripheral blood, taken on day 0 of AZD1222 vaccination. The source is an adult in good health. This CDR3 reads CASSHGAWAVYGYTF. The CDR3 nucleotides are TGTGCCAGCAGCCACGGGGCATGGGCCGTCTATGGCTACACCTTC.